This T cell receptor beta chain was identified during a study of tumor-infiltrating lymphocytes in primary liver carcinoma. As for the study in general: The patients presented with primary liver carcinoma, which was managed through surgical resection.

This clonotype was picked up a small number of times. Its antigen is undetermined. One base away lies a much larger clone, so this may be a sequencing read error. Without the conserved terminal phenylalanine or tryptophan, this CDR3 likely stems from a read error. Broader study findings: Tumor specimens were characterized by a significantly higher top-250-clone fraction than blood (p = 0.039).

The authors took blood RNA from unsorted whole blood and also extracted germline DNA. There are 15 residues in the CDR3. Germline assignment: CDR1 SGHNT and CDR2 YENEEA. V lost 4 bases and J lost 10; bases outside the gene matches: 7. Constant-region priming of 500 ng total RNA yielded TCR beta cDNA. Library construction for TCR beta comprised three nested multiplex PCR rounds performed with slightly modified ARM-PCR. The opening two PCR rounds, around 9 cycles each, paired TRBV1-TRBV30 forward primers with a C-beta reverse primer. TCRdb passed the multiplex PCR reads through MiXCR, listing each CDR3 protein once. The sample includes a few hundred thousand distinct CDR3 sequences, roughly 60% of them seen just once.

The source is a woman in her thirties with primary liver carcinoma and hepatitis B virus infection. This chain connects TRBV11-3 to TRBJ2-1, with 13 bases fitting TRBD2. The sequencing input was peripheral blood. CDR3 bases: TGTGCCAGCAGCTCCAGGACTAGCGGGAGTAGGGAGCAGTTCTTA. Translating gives CASSSRTSGSREQFL.